This TCR beta chain was recovered during a study of CD8+ T cells in alopecia areata. Treatment denoted: oral pan-JAK inhibitor, 5-10 mg twice daily. Extraction and reverse transcription of RNA yielded cDNA as the sequencing template. Method: immunoSEQ multiplex PCR; TCRdb's copy keeps in-frame clones and lacks some. The sample has about 210,000 clones, approximately 70% seen once. The CDR3 sequence is 11 residues long. Trimming shortened V by 6 bases and J by 5 bases, and 7 bases separated the two germline ends. The germline CDR1 and CDR2 sequences are MNHEY and SVGAGI. This receptor was obtained from a human donor with alopecia areata. The sample consisted of CD4+ T cells sorted from blood, taken around week 44, from a patient treated with tofacitinib. The J gene is TRBJ2-5, the V gene TRBV6-5; D ambiguous. DNA of the CDR3: TGTGCCAGCAGCGACTCCGAGACCCAGTACTTC. This codes for CASSDSETQYF.